This T cell receptor (beta chain) was captured by sequencing in a study of CD4 T cells in relation to SARS-CoV-2 and coronaviruses. Study in general: Median patient age was approximately 38 years, spanning 21 to 72 years. Shared crossreactive spike epitopes were mapped to their HLA restriction.

Clones were sequenced by immunoSEQ multiplex PCR, and TCRdb holds only the in-frame ones, with some missing. The repertoire holds 58,000 or so clones, with about 92% as singletons. The V end was cut by 6 bases, the J end by 0 bases, with 14 bases between. The CDR3 spans 16 residues. Germline V gene lookup returns CDR1 MDHEN and CDR2 SYDVKM. The chain is built from TRBV28 and TRBJ2-2; D possibly corresponds to TRBD1 (5 bases). The specimen sequenced was naive CD4+ T cells from PBMCs. Subset defined: naive CD4+ T cells isolated by negative enrichment. The clonotype originates from an adult with COVID-19. This CDR3 is CASSLRGGANTGELFF. Here the CDR3 DNA reads TGTGCCAGCAGCCTAAGGGGTGGAGCGAACACCGGGGAGCTGTTTTTT.